One sample yielded the 12 T cell receptor beta chains listed below, sequenced in a study of blood T cell repertoires in COVID-19. TCRdb keeps only in-frame clones here, not all; method: immunoSEQ multiplex PCR. Of around 300,000 clones in the sample, roughly nine tenths were seen once. The sequenced material came from PBMCs or T cells enriched from blood (not recorded which). These receptor sequences come from a young woman who had recovered from COVID-19.

The chain is built from TRBV11-2 and TRBJ2-3, with 8 positions matching TRBD2. V was pared by 0 bases and J by 6 bases, with 8 bases of the junction left unmatched. CDR3 size: 16 residues. Germline CDR1 is SGHAT and CDR2 is FQNNGV. CDR3 region: CASSLDRTGRVDTQYF. The CDR3 DNA sequence: TGTGCCAGCAGCTTAGATCGTACCGGGAGGGTGGATACGCAGTATTTT.

In DNA form, the CDR3 reads TGTGCCAGCAACGGTAGGAAAGGGAGCTCCTACAATGAGCAGTTCTTC. This translates into CASNGRKGSSYNEQFF. The chain joins TRBV21-1 to TRBJ2-1; TRBD2, the table's D call, lacks a check against the DNA. TRBV21-1 is recorded as a pseudogene. This CDR3 contains 16 residues.

This chain links TRBV27 with TRBJ1-1; no firm D call. V shed 6 bases and J shed 1 base, with 9 bases lying between them. Germline V gene sequence: CDR1 MNHEY, CDR2 SMNVEV (reference sequence). This CDR3 has 13 amino acids. This CDR3 reads CASSRTQNTEAFF. The CDR3 DNA reads as TGTGCCAGCAGCCGAACTCAGAACACTGAAGCTTTCTTT.

The rearrangement uses TRBV2 and TRBJ2-3; possible D gene TRBD2, 5 bases. The CDR3 is 14 residues long. The V and J ends lost 7 bases and 1 base respectively, with 12 bases between them. From germline, CDR1 is SNHLY and CDR2 FYNNEI. The CDR3 sequence is CASNQGGRTDTQYF. The CDR3 DNA reads as TGTGCCAGCAATCAAGGCGGGCGCACAGATACGCAGTATTTT.

The genes are TRBV7-8 and TRBJ1-1; tentatively, D is TRBD1 (5 bases). Trimming pared 3 bases from V and 1 base from J, leaving 12 bases between. CDR1 is SGHVS and CDR2 is FQNEAQ in the germline V gene. The CDR3 loop spans 15 amino acids. CDR3 residues: CASSLAGSGNTEAFF. CDR3 sequence (DNA): TGTGCCAGCAGCTTGGCAGGGTCGGGGAACACTGAAGCTTTCTTT.

The CDR3, as DNA: TGTGCCAGCAGCTCAAACTTCGGTCAGCCCCAGCATTTT. It is translated as CASSSNFGQPQHF. The chain recombines TRBV9 with TRBJ1-5; no firm D call. V lost 4 bases and J 6 bases, leaving 11 bases between the germline ends. The CDR3 loop spans 13 amino acids. Germline V gene lookup returns CDR1 SGDLS and CDR2 YYNGEE.

The chain employs TRBV7-6 and TRBJ2-5, with TRBD1 identical over 9 bases. V shed 5 bases and J 5 bases; nucleotides not matched to a gene: 12. The CDR3 runs to 16 residues. Germline values: CDR1 SGHVS, CDR2 FNYEAQ. Here the CDR3 reads CASSLRMDRGYETQYF. CDR3 sequence (DNA): TGTGCCAGCAGCCTACGGATGGACAGGGGTTATGAGACCCAGTACTTC.

CDR3 bases: TGCGCCAGCAGCCAAGTACCAGGGGGAGATGGCTACACCTTC. It encodes CASSQVPGGDGYTF. V gene TRBV4-1 combines with J gene TRBJ1-2; 7 nucleotides line up with TRBD1. The V and J ends lost 1 base and 6 bases, in that order; junction bases with no gene match: 5. This CDR3 region has 14 residues. Germline lookup yields CDR1 MGHRA and CDR2 YSYEKL.

The rearrangement joins TRBV3-1 (or the pseudogene TRBV3-2) to TRBJ2-3, with 11 bases matching TRBD2. The V gene's germline CDR1 is LGHDT and CDR2 YNNKEL (reference sequence). CDR3 length: 15 residues. The V gene end was trimmed by 2 bases and the J gene end by 6 bases; junction bases not matched to a gene: 4. CDR3 loop: CASSQLTSGDDTQYF. The CDR3 region has the DNA TGTGCCAGCAGCCAACTGACTAGCGGGGACGATACGCAGTATTTT.

The genes are TRBV5-1 and TRBJ2-7; D is unclear. Germline CDR1 reads SGHRS; CDR2 reads YFSETQ. The CDR3 is 13 residues long. The V end was cut by 7 bases, the J end by 4 bases, with 15 bases between. The CDR3 region is CASGQEPTYEQYF. The CDR3 nucleotides are TGCGCCAGCGGCCAAGAACCGACATACGAGCAGTACTTC.

This chain connects TRBV12-5 to TRBJ2-5; a weak D match, TRBD1 (5 bases). Trimming took off 6 bases at V and 0 bases at J, with 11 bases between the two ends. CDR1 and CDR2 from the germline V gene are LGHNT and FRNRAP. The CDR3 contains 14 residues. CDR3 loop: CASGETVYQETQYF. Written as DNA, the CDR3 is TGTGCTAGTGGGGAGACAGTGTACCAAGAGACCCAGTACTTC.

The CDR3 region is CASSLVPALTGENTGELFF. The CDR3 DNA is TGTGCCAGCAGCTTAGTACCGGCCCTTACGGGGGAGAACACCGGGGAGCTGTTTTTT. The chain combines TRBV7-6 with TRBJ2-2, with D possibly being TRBD2 (6 bases). The CDR3 extends over 19 amino acids. V was shortened by 1 base and J by 1 base, with 19 bases between the two germline ends. Germline values: CDR1 SGHVS, CDR2 FNYEAQ.